A single sample gave rise to the 21 T cell receptor beta chains below, sequenced in a study of T cell changes during pregnancy in multiple sclerosis. This table comes from immunoSEQ multiplex PCR, and its TCRdb copy is limited to in-frame clones, with some not included. Here the sample spans about 56,000 clones, over 75% being singletons. Here the sequenced sample was peripheral blood, taken in the first trimester of pregnancy. The receptors here all came from a female donor in good health, enrolled as a control in a pregnancy study.

The chain recombines TRBV5-8 with TRBJ2-3; the D gene is possibly TRBD2 (6 bases). The germline V gene has CDR1 SGHTS and CDR2 YDEGEE. The length of the CDR3 is 14 residues. Trimming pared 1 base from V and 6 bases from J, leaving 12 bases between. Here the CDR3 reads CASSLLLAADTQYF. CDR3 nucleotide sequence: TGTGCCAGCAGCTTGTTACTAGCAGCCGATACGCAGTATTTT.

CDR3 sequence: CASSAYESGRAYNEQFF. Written as DNA, the CDR3 is TGTGCCAGTAGTGCTTACGAAAGCGGGAGGGCCTACAATGAGCAGTTCTTC. The chain uses TRBV19 and TRBJ2-1; 10 bases agree with TRBD2. Germline V CDR1 and CDR2: LNHDA, SQIVND (reference sequence). The J segment lost 2 bases and the V segment lost 5 bases, leaving 9 bases of the junction unmatched. CDR3 length equals 17 residues.

The DNA for the CDR3 is TGTGCCAGTAGTATAGGAGACAGTAATGAAAAACTGTTTTTT. Encoded protein: CASSIGDSNEKLFF. The gene calls are TRBV19 and TRBJ1-4, with D perhaps matching TRBD1 (5 bases). Deletions cut 1 base from V and 4 bases from J, with 7 bases between. This CDR3 region has 14 residues. Germline lookup yields CDR1 LNHDA and CDR2 SQIVND (reference sequence).

V gene TRBV5-8 combines with J gene TRBJ1-1, with D perhaps matching TRBD1 (6 bases). This CDR3 has 12 residues. Trimming took 0 bases from V and 9 from J, leaving 9 bases between them. Looked up from germline, CDR1 is SGHTS and CDR2 is YDEGEE. Here the CDR3 DNA reads TGTGCCAGCAGCTTGGGTAGGGGGAAAGCTTTCTTT. Translated: CASSLGRGKAFF. The variable domain in full, with the rest retrieved from reference TRBV5-8 and TRBJ1-1, is EAGVTQSPTHLIKTRGQQATLRCSPISGHTSVYWYQQALGLGLQFLLWYDEGEERNRGNFPPRFSGRQFPNYSSELNVNALELEDSALYLCASSLGRGKAFFGQGTRLTVV.

V is TRBV5-4 and J is TRBJ2-2; D is possibly TRBD2 (6 bases). The V gene lost 3 bases and the J gene lost 5 bases, with 11 bases spanning the gap. The CDR3 covers 14 residues. Germline V gene lookup returns CDR1 SGHNT and CDR2 YYREEE (reference sequence). The CDR3 here is CASSWGDATGELFF. CDR3 sequence (DNA): TGTGCCAGCAGCTGGGGGGACGCAACCGGGGAGCTGTTTTTT.

The DNA for the CDR3 is TGTGCCAGTAGTACCGGACTCCTGGGCTACACCTTC. Translation gives CASSTGLLGYTF. The chain joins TRBV19 to TRBJ1-2; no clear D gene. Per the germline V gene, CDR1 is LNHDA and CDR2 is SQIVND (reference sequence). The germline V and J ends were trimmed by 4 bases and 8 bases, with 11 bases remaining between them. There are 12 residues in the CDR3.

The genes are TRBV6-1 and TRBJ2-1, with D tentatively TRBD2 (5 bases). V lost 2 bases to trimming and J lost 6 bases, with 11 bases between them. Germline V gives CDR1 MNHNS, CDR2 SASEGT. This CDR3 contains 14 residues. Here the CDR3 reads CASSELTTGNEQFF. The DNA for the CDR3 is TGTGCCAGCAGTGAACTGACTACCGGCAATGAGCAGTTCTTC.

The chain links TRBV13 to TRBJ2-7, with 8 bases aligning to TRBD2. With V trimmed by 5 bases and J by 3 bases, 3 bases remained unmatched. CDR3 length: 13 residues. Germline lookup yields CDR1 PRHDT and CDR2 FYEKMQ (reference sequence). CDR3: CASSPGTSYEQYF. Written as DNA, the CDR3 is TGTGCCAGCAGCCCCGGGACTAGCTACGAGCAGTACTTC.

The chain carries TRBV13 and TRBJ2-7; 8 bases line up with TRBD2. The germline CDR1 and CDR2 sequences are PRHDT and FYEKMQ (reference sequence). The trim removed 5 bases at V and 2 bases at J, leaving 5 bases unmatched. The CDR3 is 14 residues long. CDR3 sequence (DNA): TGTGCCAGCAGCCCGAGCGGGGGAGCCTACGAGCAGTACTTC. It is translated as CASSPSGGAYEQYF.

V is TRBV2 and J is TRBJ2-5, with 9 bases fitting TRBD2. V trimming: 8 bases; J trimming: 5 bases; junction bases outside the gene matches: 9. This CDR3 is 14 amino acids long. The germline gives CDR1 SNHLY, CDR2 FYNNEI. The DNA of the CDR3 is TGTGCCAGCTTAGTAGCGGGGGAGAGGGAGACCCAGTACTTC. Protein product: CASLVAGERETQYF.

The rearrangement uses TRBV6-1 and TRBJ1-2; TRBD1 aligns across 9 bases. The CDR3 has 17 amino acids. CDR1 and CDR2 (germline): MNHNS, SASEGT. The V segment lost 2 bases and the J segment 8 bases; nucleotides outside the gene matches: 15. CDR3 sequence (DNA): TGTGCCAGCAGTGAAATGACCTTCACAGGGGGCTTAAGGGGCTACACCTTC. Its translation is CASSEMTFTGGLRGYTF.

V and J are TRBV19 and TRBJ2-7; the D gene is possibly TRBD1 (6 bases). V gave up 10 bases and J gave up 0 bases, with 13 bases separating them. Germline V gene data show CDR1 as LNHDA and CDR2 as SQIVND (reference sequence). The CDR3 contains 13 residues. The CDR3 region is CATRDTLSYEQYF. CDR3 nucleotides: TGTGCCACCAGGGACACGCTCTCCTACGAGCAGTACTTC. Full variable domain (remainder filled in from reference TRBV19 and TRBJ2-7): DGGITQSPKYLFRKEGQNVTLSCEQNLNHDAMYWYRQDPGQGLRLIYYSQIVNDFQKGDIAEGYSVSREKKESFPLTVTSAQKNPTAFYLCATRDTLSYEQYFGPGTRLTVT.

J is TRBJ2-7 and V is TRBV9, with 13 bases matching TRBD2. There are 18 residues in the CDR3. Germline CDR1 SGDLS, CDR2 YYNGEE. V shed 3 bases and J 4 bases; nucleotides not matched to a gene: 13. The CDR3 is CASSEGYRTSGSSYEQYF. The CDR3 bases are TGTGCCAGCAGCGAGGGATACCGGACTAGCGGGAGCTCGTACGAGCAGTACTTC.

CDR3 in amino acids: CASSIIRGSNEKLFF. DNA of the CDR3: TGTGCCAGTAGTATCATCAGGGGGTCTAATGAAAAACTGTTTTTT. The chain carries TRBV19 and TRBJ1-4; 7 bases agree with TRBD1. From germline, CDR1 is LNHDA and CDR2 SQIVND (reference sequence). V was pared by 3 bases and J by 3 bases, with 4 bases of the junction left unmatched. This CDR3 contains 15 residues.

This clone was observed a single time. The chain is built from TRBV9 and TRBJ2-3; D not certain. V lost 3 bases, J lost 0 bases, and 8 bases lay in between. The CDR3 consists of 14 residues. Germline CDR1 is SGDLS and CDR2 is YYNGEE. The CDR3 DNA follows: TGTGCCAGCAGCGCCTACCCTAGCACAGATACGCAGTATTTT. It is translated as CASSAYPSTDTQYF. Based on the CDR3 plus reference TRBV9 and TRBJ2-3, the full variable domain is DSGVTQTPKHLITATGQRVTLRCSPRSGDLSVYWYQQSLDQGLQFLIQYYNGEERAKGNILERFSAQQFPDLHSELNLSSLELGDSALYFCASSAYPSTDTQYFGPGTRLTVL.

The chain links TRBV29-1 to TRBJ1-6, with no clear D. The CDR3 runs 13 residues. Trimming stripped 4 bases from V and 9 bases from J, with 13 bases between. Germline CDR1 SQVTM, CDR2 ANQGSEA. The CDR3 loop is CSVVQAEGSPLHF. The CDR3 nucleotides read TGCAGCGTTGTCCAGGCGGAGGGTTCACCCCTCCACTTT.

The gene calls are TRBV28 and TRBJ2-1, with 8 bases identical to TRBD2. V trimming: 5 bases; J trimming: 3 bases; junction bases outside the gene matches: 6. The CDR3 length is 15 residues. Germline V gene sequence: CDR1 MDHEN, CDR2 SYDVKM. The CDR3 here is CASSTAGAYYNEQFF. The CDR3 DNA is TGTGCCAGCAGTACAGCGGGAGCATACTACAATGAGCAGTTCTTC.

The chain recombines TRBV11-2 with TRBJ1-2; 8 bases agree with TRBD1. The V and J ends lost 0 bases and 1 base, in that order; junction bases with no gene match: 7. Germline lookup yields CDR1 SGHAT and CDR2 FQNNGV. This CDR3 contains 17 residues. CDR3 region: CASSLDETGANNYGYTF. CDR3 bases: TGTGCCAGCAGCTTAGATGAGACAGGGGCTAATAACTATGGCTACACCTTC.

V is TRBV7-9 and J is TRBJ1-1, with D possibly matching TRBD1 (5 bases). The V gene's germline CDR1 is SEHNR and CDR2 FQNEAQ (reference sequence). This CDR3 has 14 amino acids. The V end was cut by 2 bases, the J end by 0 bases, with 7 bases between. CDR3: CASSLPTVNTEAFF. The CDR3 DNA reads TGTGCCAGCAGCTTACCGACAGTGAACACTGAAGCTTTCTTT.

CDR3 in amino acids: CATQGAYGYTF. The CDR3 nucleotides read TGTGCCACACAGGGGGCTTATGGCTACACCTTC. This chain uses TRBV2 with TRBJ1-2; 9 nucleotides line up with TRBD1. With V trimmed by 10 bases and J by 5 bases, 2 bases remained unmatched. The V gene's germline CDR1 is SNHLY and CDR2 FYNNEI. The CDR3 is 11 residues long.

The chain links TRBV6-1 to TRBJ1-5, with D possibly being TRBD1 (5 bases). V lost 3 bases and J 12 bases, leaving 15 bases between the germline ends. CDR3 size: 13 residues. Germline V gene sequence: CDR1 MNHNS, CDR2 SASEGT. The CDR3, as DNA: TGTGCCAGCAGTGATGCCAGGGCGGTTGGCCAGCATTTT. As protein: CASSDARAVGQHF.